These 19 T cell receptor beta chains originate from one sample sequenced in a study of Graves' ophthalmopathy and Graves' hyperthyroidism. RNA transcripts provided the template for amplifying TCR beta CDR3 regions. Second-round multiplex PCR came after a first-round RT-PCR that employed HTBI primers. TCRdb reanalysed the multiplex PCR reads using MiXCR and keeps one entry per CDR3 protein. Of around 600,000 distinct CDR3 sequences in the sample, roughly 41% were seen once. The source material was peripheral blood. Every receptor here comes from an adult man with Graves' ophthalmopathy.

This clonotype was seen at least ten times. The chain employs TRBV29-1 and TRBJ1-4; D is uncertain. Trimming left V 7 bases short and J 0 bases short, with 9 bases between. This CDR3 contains 13 residues. The germline CDR1 and CDR2 sequences are SQVTM and ANQGSEA. This chain's CDR3 is CSAAGTTNEKLFF. CDR3 coding DNA: TGCAGCGCCGCCGGGACAACTAATGAAAAACTGTTTTTT.

This clonotype has ten or more counts. The chain has TRBV13 and TRBJ2-5; 8 positions match TRBD2. The CDR3 is 13 residues long. The trim removed 5 bases at V and 3 bases at J, leaving 2 bases unmatched. Germline CDR1 is PRHDT and CDR2 is FYEKMQ (reference sequence). In DNA, the CDR3 is TGTGCCAGCAGCGTACTAGCGGAAGAGACCCAGTACTTC. This encodes CASSVLAEETQYF.

In the case of this clonotype: A read error may explain this, as a much larger clone is one base away. The rearrangement uses TRBV9 and TRBJ1-3; D is unclear. V shed 2 bases and J shed 2 bases, with 11 bases lying between them. The CDR3 is made up of 15 amino acids. Per the germline V gene, CDR1 is SGDLS and CDR2 is YYNGEE. The CDR3 region has the DNA TGTGCCAGCAGCGTTGCGGCCTACCCTGGAAACACCATATATTTT. Translated: CASSVAAYPGNTIYF.

This clonotype was seen ten or more times. The chain is built from TRBV19 and TRBJ2-5; unclear D gene. V was clipped by 3 bases and J by 3 bases, with 2 bases between them. Germline V lookup: CDR1 LNHDA, CDR2 SQIVND (reference sequence). This CDR3 is built from 11 residues. Here the CDR3 reads CASSMKETQYF. The CDR3, as DNA: TGTGCCAGTAGTATGAAAGAGACCCAGTACTTC.

This clonotype showed up just a few times. The V call is TRBV2, the J call TRBJ1-1; a weak D match, TRBD1 (6 bases). The germline V and J ends were trimmed by 4 bases and 10 bases, with 16 bases remaining between them. CDR1 is SNHLY and CDR2 is FYNNEI in the germline V gene. The CDR3 is 13 amino acids. CDR3 in amino acids: CASSVGGVQGAFF. CDR3 DNA: TGTGCCAGCAGTGTAGGGGGGGTCCAGGGAGCTTTCTTT.

The chain links TRBV19 to TRBJ1-5; possible D gene TRBD1, 5 bases. From germline, CDR1 is LNHDA and CDR2 SQIVND (reference sequence). The CDR3 runs to 16 residues. V shed 7 bases and J shed 11 bases, with 27 bases lying between them. CDR3 in amino acids: CASNLGLAGPQETQHF. DNA of the CDR3: TGTGCCAGTAACCTCGGACTAGCGGGACCACAAGAGACCCAGCATTTT.

Concerning this clonotype: Since a much larger clone is just one base distant, this may be a read error. This chain connects TRBV10-3 to TRBJ1-1; 10 bases fit TRBD1. The CDR3 runs 14 residues. The ends lost 4 bases at V and 4 bases at J; junction bases unmatched: 3. Germline V gives CDR1 ENHRY, CDR2 SYGVKD. CDR3 coding DNA: TGTGCCATCAGTGGACAGGGGGCGGGCACTGAAGCTTTCTTT. Its translation is CAISGQGAGTEAFF.

The J gene is TRBJ1-2, the V gene TRBV24-1; 8 bases agree with TRBD1. This CDR3 spans 14 amino acids. Germline CDR1 and CDR2: KGHDR and SFDVKD. V dropped 3 bases and J dropped 6; count of bases not matched to a gene: 5. In DNA form, the CDR3 reads TGTGCCACCAGTGATCCAAGACAGGGGAATGGCTACACCTTC. Protein sequence: CATSDPRQGNGYTF.

This clonotype occurred a few times. The J gene is TRBJ1-1, the V gene TRBV9; no firm D call. Looked up from germline, CDR1 is SGDLS and CDR2 is YYNGEE. The CDR3 is made up of 16 amino acids. Between the trimmed V and J ends, which lost 4 bases and 0 bases, there was a span of 16 bases. In nucleotides, the CDR3 is TGTGCCAGCAGCCCCTACGCTATCCACTTGAACACTGAAGCTTTCTTT. This codes for CASSPYAIHLNTEAFF.

The table lists this clonotype with a count of one. This rearrangement joins TRBV14 to TRBJ2-7, with 8 nucleotides matching TRBD2. The germline V gene has CDR1 SGHDN and CDR2 FVKESK. The junction had 7 bases not matched to a gene; V was cut back by 0 bases and J by 3 bases. This CDR3 region has 16 residues. The CDR3 sequence is CASSQEFSSGIYEQYF. For the CDR3, the DNA is TGTGCCAGCAGCCAAGAGTTTAGTAGCGGGATCTACGAGCAGTACTTC.

The genes are TRBV15 and TRBJ1-2; TRBD1 matches 7 bases. The CDR3 length is 14 residues. Germline CDR1 LNHNV, CDR2 YYDKDF (reference sequence). V lost 2 bases and J lost 8; bases outside the gene matches: 8. CDR3 sequence: CATSRPTGQEGYTF. The CDR3 bases are TGTGCCACCAGCAGACCGACAGGGCAGGAAGGCTACACCTTC.

This clonotype was seen ten or more times. The chain uses TRBV7-3 and TRBJ1-6, with TRBD1 matching 9 bases. Germline V gene data show CDR1 as SGHTA and CDR2 as FQGTGA. The CDR3 totals 14 residues. Trimming took 5 bases from V and 9 from J; bases not matched to a gene: 5. The CDR3 nucleotides are TGTGCCAGCAGCGAGGGACAGGGAACTTCACCCCTCCACTTT. Protein sequence: CASSEGQGTSPLHF.

On this clonotype itself: This may be a read error: a much more frequent sequence differs by one nucleotide. The conserved closing phenylalanine or tryptophan is absent in this CDR3, likely reflecting a read error. This chain uses TRBV27 with TRBJ2-5; TRBD2 matches at 12 bases. CDR1 is MNHEY and CDR2 is SMNVEV in the germline V gene (reference sequence). The CDR3 totals 13 residues. With 6 bases clipped from V and 4 bases from J, the junction kept 0 bases outside the gene matches. The chain's CDR3 is CASRTSGRETQYL. The CDR3 DNA follows: TGTGCCAGCAGGACTAGCGGGAGAGAGACCCAGTACCTC.

This clonotype was detected only a few times. The chain's CDR3 is CASSGLSHEQYF. DNA of the CDR3: TGTGCCAGCAGCGGGCTGTCCCACGAGCAGTACTTC. The chain carries TRBV7-8 and TRBJ2-7, with D hard to call. Trimming pared 5 bases from V and 5 bases from J, leaving 10 bases between. Germline V CDR1 and CDR2: SGHVS, FQNEAQ. The length of the CDR3 is 12 residues.

On this clonotype: The missing conserved phenylalanine or tryptophan at the end of this CDR3 makes a read error likely. Because the CDR3's place on the DNA is in doubt, the DNA is left out and the CDR3 is given as listed by TCRdb. The rearrangement links TRBV29-1 to TRBJ2-6; TRBD1, as called in the table, went unchecked against the DNA. The CDR3 length equals 10 residues, ends included. In germline, CDR1 is SQVTM, CDR2 ANQGSEA. CDR3 sequence: CSVERDTSNT.

There are many counts of this clonotype. The chain links TRBV29-1 to TRBJ2-7, with 7 bases aligning to TRBD1. Per germline, CDR1 SQVTM and CDR2 ANQGSEA. With 7 bases clipped from V and 0 bases from J, the junction kept 9 bases outside the gene matches. The CDR3 sequence is 14 residues long. The CDR3 DNA follows: TGCAGCGCCAAGGGGACAGAAAGCTCCTACGAGCAGTACTTC. This encodes CSAKGTESSYEQYF.

The chain employs TRBV7-2 and TRBJ2-7; a weak D match, TRBD1 (6 bases). From germline, CDR1 is SGHTA and CDR2 FQGNSA. The CDR3 totals 12 residues. Trimming cost V 6 bases and J 7 bases, with 13 bases left between them. The CDR3 nucleotides read TGTGCCAGCAGACGACAGGACCAAGAGCAGTACTTC. Its protein product is CASRRQDQEQYF.

The table lists this clonotype with a few counts. This rearrangement joins TRBV6-5 to TRBJ2-7; TRBD1 matches at 7 bases. The CDR3 extends over 13 amino acids. After removal of 6 bases from V and 4 bases from J, the junction contained 6 bases not matched to a gene. Germline CDR1 reads MNHEY; CDR2 reads SVGAGI. CDR3 nucleotides: TGTGCCAGCAGGGGACAGAACGATTACGAGCAGTACTTC. Its translation: CASRGQNDYEQYF.

CDR3 sequence reads: CASSQVVGGPEETQYF. CDR3 coding DNA: TGTGCCAGCAGCCAAGTGGTGGGAGGGCCAGAAGAGACCCAGTACTTC. This chain connects TRBV14 to TRBJ2-5; the match to TRBD2 covers 7 bases. The V gene's germline CDR1 is SGHDN and CDR2 FVKESK. The CDR3 contains 16 residues. Trimming removed 1 base from V and 3 bases from J; junction bases left unmatched: 8. Full variable domain (outside the CDR3, taken from reference TRBV14 and TRBJ2-5): EAGVTQFPSHSVIEKGQTVTLRCDPISGHDNLYWYRRVMGKEIKFLLHFVKESKQDESGMPNNRFLAERTGGTYSTLKVQPAELEDSGVYFCASSQVVGGPEETQYFGPGTRLLVL.